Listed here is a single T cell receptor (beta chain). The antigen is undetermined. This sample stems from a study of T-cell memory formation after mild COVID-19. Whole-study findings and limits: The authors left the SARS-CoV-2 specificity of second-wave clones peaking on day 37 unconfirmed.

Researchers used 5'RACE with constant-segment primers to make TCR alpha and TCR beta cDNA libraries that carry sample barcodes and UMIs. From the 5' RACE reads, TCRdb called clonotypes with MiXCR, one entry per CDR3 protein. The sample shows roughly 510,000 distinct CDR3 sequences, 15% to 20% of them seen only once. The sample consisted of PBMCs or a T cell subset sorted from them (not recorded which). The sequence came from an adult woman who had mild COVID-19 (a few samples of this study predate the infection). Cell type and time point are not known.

CDR3 residues: CSVKGLAGDNTGELFF. CDR3 DNA sequence: TGCAGCGTTAAAGGACTAGCGGGGGACAACACCGGGGAGCTGTTTTTT. The chain links TRBV29-1 to TRBJ2-2; TRBD2 aligns across 13 bases. The CDR3 length is 16 residues. Germline lookup yields CDR1 SQVTM and CDR2 ANQGSEA. V lost 5 bases, J lost 2 bases, and 5 bases stayed unmatched.